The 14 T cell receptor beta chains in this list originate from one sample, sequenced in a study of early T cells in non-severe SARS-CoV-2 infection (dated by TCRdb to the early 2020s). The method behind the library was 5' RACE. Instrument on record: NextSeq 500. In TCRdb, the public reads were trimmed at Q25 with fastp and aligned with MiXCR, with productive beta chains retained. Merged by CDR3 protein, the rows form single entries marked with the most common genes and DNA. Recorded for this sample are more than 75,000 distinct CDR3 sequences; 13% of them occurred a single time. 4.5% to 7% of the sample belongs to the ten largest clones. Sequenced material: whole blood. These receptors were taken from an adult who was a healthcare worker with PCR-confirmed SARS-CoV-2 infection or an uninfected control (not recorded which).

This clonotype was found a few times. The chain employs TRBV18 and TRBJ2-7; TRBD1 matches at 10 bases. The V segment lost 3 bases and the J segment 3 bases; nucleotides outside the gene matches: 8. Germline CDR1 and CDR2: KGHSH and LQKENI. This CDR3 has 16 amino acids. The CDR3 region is CASSPEGQGPDYEQYF. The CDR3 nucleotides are TGTGCCAGCTCACCCGAGGGACAGGGGCCCGACTACGAGCAGTACTTC.

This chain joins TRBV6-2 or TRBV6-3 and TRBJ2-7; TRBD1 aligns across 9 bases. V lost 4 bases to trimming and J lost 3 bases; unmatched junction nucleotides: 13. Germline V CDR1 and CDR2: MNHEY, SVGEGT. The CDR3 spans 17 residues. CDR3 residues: CASSSTLGTGRGYEQYF. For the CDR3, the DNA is TGTGCCAGCAGTTCCACCCTTGGGACAGGGCGGGGCTACGAGCAGTACTTC.

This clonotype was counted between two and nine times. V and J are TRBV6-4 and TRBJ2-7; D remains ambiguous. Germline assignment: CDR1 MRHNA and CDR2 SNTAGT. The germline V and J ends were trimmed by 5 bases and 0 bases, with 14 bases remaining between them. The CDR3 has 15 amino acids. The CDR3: CASSTQVGHSYEQYF. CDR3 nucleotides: TGTGCCAGCAGTACCCAAGTAGGGCACTCCTACGAGCAGTACTTC.

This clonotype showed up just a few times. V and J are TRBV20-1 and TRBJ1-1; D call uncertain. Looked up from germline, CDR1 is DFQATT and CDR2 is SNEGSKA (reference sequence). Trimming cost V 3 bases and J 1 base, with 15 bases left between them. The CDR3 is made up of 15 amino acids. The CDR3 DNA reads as TGCAGTGCTAGGGGAAGAGGCAGACAGAACACTGAAGCTTTCTTT. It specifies CSARGRGRQNTEAFF.

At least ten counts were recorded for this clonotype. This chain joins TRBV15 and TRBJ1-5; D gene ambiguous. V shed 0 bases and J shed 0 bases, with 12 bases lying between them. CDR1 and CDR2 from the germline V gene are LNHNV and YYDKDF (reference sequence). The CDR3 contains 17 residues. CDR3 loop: CATSRDFGGYSNQPQHF. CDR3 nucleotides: TGTGCCACCAGCAGAGATTTTGGAGGATATAGCAATCAGCCCCAGCATTTT.

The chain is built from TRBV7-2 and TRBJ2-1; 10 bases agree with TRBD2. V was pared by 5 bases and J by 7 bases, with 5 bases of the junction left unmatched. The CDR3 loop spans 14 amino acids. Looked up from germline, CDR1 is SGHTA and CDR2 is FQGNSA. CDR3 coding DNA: TGTGCCAGCAGCGCCCGGACTAGCGGAAATGAGCAGTTCTTC. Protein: CASSARTSGNEQFF.

CDR3 amino acids: CAAAGGGSYEQYF. DNA for the CDR3: TGTGCCGCAGCTGGGGGTGGCTCCTACGAGCAGTACTTC. This rearrangement joins TRBV28 to TRBJ2-7; either TRBD1 or TRBD2 may fit D (5 bases each). The V gene's germline CDR1 is MDHEN and CDR2 SYDVKM. The ends were cut back, 11 bases at V and 0 bases at J, with 14 bases in the middle. There are 13 residues in the CDR3.

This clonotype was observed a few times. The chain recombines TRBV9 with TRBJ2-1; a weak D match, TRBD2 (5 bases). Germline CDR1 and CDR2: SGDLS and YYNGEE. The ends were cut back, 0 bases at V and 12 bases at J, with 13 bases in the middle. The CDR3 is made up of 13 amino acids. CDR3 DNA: TGTGCCAGCAGCGTAGCCCCCGGAGGTGGGCAGTTCTTC. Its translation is CASSVAPGGGQFF.

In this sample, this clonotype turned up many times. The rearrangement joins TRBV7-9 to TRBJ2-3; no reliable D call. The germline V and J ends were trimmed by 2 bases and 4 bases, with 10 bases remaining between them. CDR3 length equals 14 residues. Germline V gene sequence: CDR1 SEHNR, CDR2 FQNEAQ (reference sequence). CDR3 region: CASSLTEAADTQYF. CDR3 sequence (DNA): TGTGCCAGCAGCTTAACTGAGGCCGCAGATACGCAGTATTTT.

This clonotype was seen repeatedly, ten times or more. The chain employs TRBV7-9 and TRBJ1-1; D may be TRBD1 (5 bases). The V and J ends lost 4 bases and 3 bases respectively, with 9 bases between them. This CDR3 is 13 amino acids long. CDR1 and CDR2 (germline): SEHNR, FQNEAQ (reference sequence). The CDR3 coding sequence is TGTGCCAGCAGCTGGGGGACCGACACTGAAGCTTTCTTT. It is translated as CASSWGTDTEAFF.

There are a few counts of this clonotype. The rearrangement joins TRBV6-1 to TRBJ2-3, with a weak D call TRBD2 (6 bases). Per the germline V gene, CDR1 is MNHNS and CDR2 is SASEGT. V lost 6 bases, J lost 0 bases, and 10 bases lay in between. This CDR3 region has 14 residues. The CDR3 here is CASRWRDSTDTQYF. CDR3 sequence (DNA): TGTGCCAGCAGATGGCGGGACAGCACAGATACGCAGTATTTT.

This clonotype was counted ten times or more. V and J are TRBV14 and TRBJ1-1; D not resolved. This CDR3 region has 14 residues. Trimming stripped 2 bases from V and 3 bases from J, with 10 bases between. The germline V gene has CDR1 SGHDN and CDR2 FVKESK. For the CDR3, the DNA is TGTGCCAGCAGCCAAAAGGCAGCATACACTGAAGCTTTCTTT. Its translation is CASSQKAAYTEAFF.

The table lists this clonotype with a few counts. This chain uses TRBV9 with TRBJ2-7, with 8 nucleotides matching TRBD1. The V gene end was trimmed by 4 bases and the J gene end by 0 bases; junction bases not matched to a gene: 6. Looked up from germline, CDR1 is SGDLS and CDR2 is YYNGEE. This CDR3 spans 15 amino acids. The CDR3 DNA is TGTGCCAGCAGCCCACGACAGGGGTCCTCCTACGAGCAGTACTTC. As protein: CASSPRQGSSYEQYF.

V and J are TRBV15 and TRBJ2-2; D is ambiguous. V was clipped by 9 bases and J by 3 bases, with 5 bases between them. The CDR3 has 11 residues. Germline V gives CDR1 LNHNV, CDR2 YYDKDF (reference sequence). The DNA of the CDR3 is TGTGCCACTGAGCACACCGGGGAGCTGTTTTTT. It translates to CATEHTGELFF.